Presented here are 12 T cell receptor beta chains from one specimen sequenced in a study of OX40 agonist ivuxolimab in advanced cancers. The data were produced by immunoSEQ multiplex PCR, yet TCRdb's version contains in-frame clones alone and is incomplete. The data hold about 12,000 clones, with roughly 84% observed a single time. The sequencing here drew on CD4+ or CD8+ T cells sorted from blood, taken in a trial of the OX40 agonist ivuxolimab. The receptor source for this set is an adult with an advanced solid tumor such as melanoma, head and neck, liver or kidney cancer.

The J gene is TRBJ2-7, the V gene TRBV5-5; D not resolved. Trimming pared 1 base from V and 0 bases from J, leaving 5 bases between. Germline V gene sequence: CDR1 SGHKS, CDR2 YYEKEE (reference sequence). The CDR3 loop spans 13 amino acids. CDR3 sequence reads: CASSLTLSYEQYF. CDR3 in DNA: TGTGCCAGCAGCTTGACTCTCTCCTACGAGCAGTACTTC.

The J gene is TRBJ2-1, the V gene TRBV2, with D maybe TRBD1 (5 bases). The germline CDR1 and CDR2 sequences are SNHLY and FYNNEI. Deletions cut 1 base from V and 1 base from J, with 11 bases between. CDR3 size: 16 residues. CDR3 DNA: TGTGCCAGCAGTGAAGTTGGGGCGGTTTCCTACAATGAGCAGTTCTTC. Its protein is CASSEVGAVSYNEQFF.

The chain has TRBV5-1 and TRBJ2-7; D gene ambiguous. The CDR3 is made up of 13 amino acids. V was cut by 1 base and J by 1 base, with 6 bases left in between. The germline V gene encodes CDR1 SGHRS and CDR2 YFSETQ. The CDR3 bases are TGCGCCAGCAGCTTGTCGCTGTCCTACGAGCAGTACTTC. This translates into CASSLSLSYEQYF.

The chain recombines TRBV7-9 with TRBJ2-1; 10 bases agree with TRBD2. The V gene's germline CDR1 is SEHNR and CDR2 FQNEAQ (reference sequence). The length of the CDR3 is 15 residues. The J segment lost 8 bases and the V segment lost 2 bases, leaving 6 bases of the junction unmatched. The CDR3 region is CASSLPLAGADEQFF. CDR3 DNA: TGTGCCAGCAGCTTACCCCTAGCGGGAGCGGATGAGCAGTTCTTC. Drawing the rest from reference TRBV7-9 and TRBJ2-1, the complete variable domain is DTGVSQNPRHKITKRGQNVTFRCDPISEHNRLYWYRQTLGQGPEFLTYFQNEAQLEKSRLLSDRFSAERPKGSFSTLEIQRTEQGDSAMYLCASSLPLAGADEQFFGPGTRLTVL.

J is TRBJ2-7 and V is TRBV30, with D perhaps TRBD1 (6 bases). Germline CDR1 and CDR2: GTSNPN and SVGIG (reference sequence). V lost 3 bases and J lost 3, with 18 bases in between. The CDR3 is 15 residues long. The CDR3, as DNA: TGTGCCTGGAGGCCGTTTATGGACAGTGGCTACGAGCAGTACTTC. Protein sequence: CAWRPFMDSGYEQYF.

The J gene is TRBJ1-2, the V gene TRBV28; D ambiguous. V was cut by 6 bases and J by 3 bases, with 8 bases left in between. This CDR3 spans 12 amino acids. The germline CDR1 and CDR2 sequences are MDHEN and SYDVKM. The CDR3 coding sequence is TGTGCCAGCAGCCCCGATTACTATGGCTACACCTTC. Its translation: CASSPDYYGYTF.

V and J are TRBV28 and TRBJ2-1, with 9 positions matching TRBD2. Germline CDR1 MDHEN, CDR2 SYDVKM. There are 15 residues in the CDR3. Trimming removed 6 bases from V and 4 bases from J; junction bases left unmatched: 7. This CDR3 is CASRPRLAAYNEQFF. The CDR3 bases are TGTGCCAGCAGGCCAAGACTAGCGGCGTACAATGAGCAGTTCTTC.

V and J are TRBV18 and TRBJ2-7, with TRBD1 matching 10 bases. The germline CDR1 and CDR2 sequences are KGHSH and LQKENI. CDR3 length equals 14 residues. The ends lost 3 bases at V and 4 bases at J; junction bases unmatched: 3. The CDR3 DNA is TGTGCCAGCTCACCTCTGGGACAGGGGTACGAGCAGTACTTC. Translated, it gives CASSPLGQGYEQYF.

The table lists this clone with a count of one. The genes are TRBV4-1 and TRBJ1-4; tentatively, D is TRBD1 (6 bases). The CDR3 extends over 19 amino acids. V was trimmed by 4 bases and J by 5 bases, leaving 26 bases between them. The germline CDR1 and CDR2 sequences are MGHRA and YSYEKL. The CDR3 DNA is TGCGCCAGCAGCCGAGCGGGGCCGGGACAACTGTCAGCAAATGAAAAACTGTTTTTT. The encoded protein is CASSRAGPGQLSANEKLFF.

V gene TRBV30 combines with J gene TRBJ1-2; D is undetermined. This CDR3 has 13 amino acids. In germline, CDR1 is GTSNPN, CDR2 SVGIG (reference sequence). With 0 bases removed from V and 4 bases from J, the gap between germline ends came to 9 bases. The DNA of the CDR3 is TGTGCCTGGAGTGTAGGCCCGTCCTATGGCTACACCTTC. This codes for CAWSVGPSYGYTF. Filled out from reference TRBV30 and TRBJ1-2, the complete variable domain reads SQTIHQWPATLVQPVGSPLSLECTVEGTSNPNLYWYRQAAGRGLQLLFYSVGIGQISSEVPQNLSASRPQDRQFILSSKKLLLSDSGFYLCAWSVGPSYGYTFGSGTRLTVV.

V usage is TRBV19 and J usage is TRBJ1-5; tentatively, D is TRBD1 (6 bases). The CDR3 totals 15 residues. Trimming removed 1 base at V and 7 bases at J, with 14 bases between. The V gene's germline CDR1 is LNHDA and CDR2 SQIVND (reference sequence). CDR3 DNA sequence: TGTGCCAGTAGTATAGGGGGGGCCCGGTGGCAGCCCCAGCATTTT. Encoded protein: CASSIGGARWQPQHF. Full variable domain (missing parts from reference TRBV19 and TRBJ1-5): DGGITQSPKYLFRKEGQNVTLSCEQNLNHDAMYWYRQDPGQGLRLIYYSQIVNDFQKGDIAEGYSVSREKKESFPLTVTSAQKNPTAFYLCASSIGGARWQPQHFGDGTRLSIL.

The chain links TRBV20-1 to TRBJ2-3; D remains unclear. The germline V gene has CDR1 DFQATT and CDR2 SNEGSKA (reference sequence). With 4 bases removed from V and 5 bases from J, the gap between germline ends came to 7 bases. This CDR3 comprises 11 residues. The CDR3 region is CSATEVDTQYF. For the CDR3, the DNA is TGCAGTGCTACAGAGGTAGATACGCAGTATTTT.